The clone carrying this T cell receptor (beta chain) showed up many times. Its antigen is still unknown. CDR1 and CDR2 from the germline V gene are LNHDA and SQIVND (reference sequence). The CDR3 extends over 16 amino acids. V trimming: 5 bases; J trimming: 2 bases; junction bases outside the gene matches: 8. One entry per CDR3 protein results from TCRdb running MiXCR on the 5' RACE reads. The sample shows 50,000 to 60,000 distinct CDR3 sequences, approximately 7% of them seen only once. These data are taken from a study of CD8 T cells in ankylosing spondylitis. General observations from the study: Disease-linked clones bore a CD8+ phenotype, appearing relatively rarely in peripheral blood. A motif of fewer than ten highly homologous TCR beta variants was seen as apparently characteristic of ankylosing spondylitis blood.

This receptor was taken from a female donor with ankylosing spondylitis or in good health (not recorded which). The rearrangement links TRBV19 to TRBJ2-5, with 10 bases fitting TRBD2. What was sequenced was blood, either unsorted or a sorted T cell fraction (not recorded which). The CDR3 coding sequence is TGTGCCAGTAGTCCGGTAGCGGGGGGCCCTCAAGAGACCCAGTACTTC. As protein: CASSPVAGGPQETQYF.